The 18 T cell receptor beta chains given below trace back to one sample, sequenced in a study of identifying expanded T cells in peripheral blood. Generated by immunoSEQ multiplex PCR, the TCRdb table keeps only in-frame clones and is missing some. The sample contains 100,000 to 150,000 clones, roughly 90% of which appear only once. Sequencing was done on a sample of blood. The receptors shown here come from a person aged 18-70 years in good health.

CDR3 bases: TGTGCCAGCCTTCCCGGGACCATGGGAGAGACCCAGTACTTC. It specifies CASLPGTMGETQYF. The chain employs TRBV28 and TRBJ2-5; D may match TRBD1 or TRBD2 (5 bases each). The germline gives CDR1 MDHEN, CDR2 SYDVKM. The CDR3 covers 14 residues. V was pared by 8 bases and J by 4 bases, with 17 bases between.

This clone was observed once. This chain connects TRBV29-1 to TRBJ2-6; TRBD1 agrees at 9 bases. CDR1 SQVTM and CDR2 ANQGSEA come from the germline V gene. Germline trimming cut 5 bases from V and 2 bases from J; bases unmatched to any gene: 4. The CDR3 extends over 15 amino acids. The CDR3 DNA is TGCAGCGTTACAGGGGGCGCACCTGGGGCCAACGTCCTGACTTTC. This gives the protein CSVTGGAPGANVLTF.

The chain carries TRBV7-9 and TRBJ2-1; no reliable D call. Per the germline V gene, CDR1 is SEHNR and CDR2 is FQNEAQ (reference sequence). Between the trimmed V and J ends, which lost 1 base and 8 bases, there was a span of 6 bases. The CDR3 extends over 12 amino acids. CDR3 region: CASSLDRYEQFF. The CDR3 DNA follows: TGTGCCAGCAGCTTAGATCGGTATGAGCAGTTCTTC.

The chain has TRBV11-3 and TRBJ2-1; D remains unclear. Germline CDR1 SGHNT, CDR2 YENEEA. Trimming shortened V by 6 bases and J by 8 bases, and 14 bases separated the two germline ends. The CDR3 contains 13 residues. DNA for the CDR3: TGTGCCAGCAGTTTGACCAAGCGCGATGAGCAGTTCTTC. Translation gives CASSLTKRDEQFF.

The CDR3 here is CASSPTGGVYGYTF. In DNA, the CDR3 is TGTGCCAGCAGCCCAACAGGGGGCGTCTATGGCTACACCTTC. V is TRBV7-2 and J is TRBJ1-2; 9 bases agree with TRBD1. J was trimmed by 4 bases and V by 5 bases; bases with no gene match: 5. Germline V lookup: CDR1 SGHTA, CDR2 FQGNSA. The CDR3 is 14 residues long.

V and J are TRBV2 and TRBJ1-4; D is unclear. Germline V gene sequence: CDR1 SNHLY, CDR2 FYNNEI. V was pared by 6 bases and J by 4 bases, with 9 bases between. The CDR3 totals 13 residues. The CDR3 spells CASRPDGNEKLFF. The CDR3 DNA is TGTGCCAGCAGACCGGACGGTAATGAAAAACTGTTTTTT.

This clone was detected only a few times. The gene calls are TRBV30 and TRBJ1-3; D not resolved. The V gene lost 0 bases and the J gene lost 0 bases, with 6 bases spanning the gap. This CDR3 region has 14 residues. CDR1 is GTSNPN, CDR2 SVGIG, per germline (reference sequence). The DNA for the CDR3 is TGTGCCTGGAGTGTTAGTCACTCTGGAAACACCATATATTTT. Translating it yields CAWSVSHSGNTIYF. The variable domain in full, completed from reference TRBV30 and TRBJ1-3, reads SQTIHQWPATLVQPVGSPLSLECTVEGTSNPNLYWYRQAAGRGLQLLFYSVGIGQISSEVPQNLSASRPQDRQFILSSKKLLLSDSGFYLCAWSVSHSGNTIYFGEGSWLTVV.

This clone was recorded a few times. The genes are TRBV30 and TRBJ1-6; TRBD1 matches 9 bases. The CDR3 covers 14 residues. From germline, CDR1 is GTSNPN and CDR2 SVGIG (reference sequence). In nucleotides, the CDR3 is TGTGCTGCACCCGGGACAGGGAAGTACTCACCCCTCCACTTT. This sequence encodes CAAPGTGKYSPLHF.

In its sample, this clone was seen once. The chain has TRBV5-1 and TRBJ1-1; D ambiguous. V lost 4 bases to trimming and J lost 1 base, with 11 bases between them. CDR1 SGHRS and CDR2 YFSETQ come from the germline V gene. The CDR3 has 14 amino acids. The DNA of the CDR3 is TGCGCCAGCAGCCCATTATCCGCGAACACTGAAGCTTTCTTT. It is translated as CASSPLSANTEAFF.

The chain recombines TRBV6-1 with TRBJ1-2; tentative D call: TRBD1 (5 bases). CDR1 and CDR2 (germline): MNHNS, SASEGT. With 7 bases removed from V and 0 bases from J, the gap between germline ends came to 12 bases. The CDR3 consists of 14 residues. DNA of the CDR3: TGTGCCAGCAAGGAGACAGTGACTAACTATGGCTACACCTTC. Encoded protein: CASKETVTNYGYTF.

The chain couples TRBV27 to TRBJ2-7, with 10 nucleotides matching TRBD2. CDR1 and CDR2 from the germline V gene are MNHEY and SMNVEV (reference sequence). Losses at the gene ends were 5 bases for V and 1 base for J; bases not matched to a gene: 8. This CDR3 region has 16 residues. The CDR3 is CASSSRLAGSSYEQYF. The CDR3 DNA is TGTGCCAGCAGTAGCCGACTAGCGGGTTCGTCCTACGAGCAGTACTTC.

J is TRBJ2-2 and V is TRBV5-4, with 14 bases aligning to TRBD2. CDR3 length equals 17 residues. Trimming at V came to 4 bases and at J to 4 bases, leaving 6 bases not matched to a gene. Per germline, CDR1 SGHNT and CDR2 YYREEE (reference sequence). The CDR3 region has the DNA TGTGCCAGCAGCCTGGGACTAGCGGGGGCCGCCACCGGGGAGCTGTTTTTT. It encodes CASSLGLAGAATGELFF.

V usage is TRBV10-3 and J usage is TRBJ1-1; tentative D call: TRBD1 (6 bases). From germline, CDR1 is ENHRY and CDR2 SYGVKD. V was trimmed by 10 bases and J by 1 base, leaving 13 bases between them. The CDR3 contains 13 residues. The DNA for the CDR3 is TGTGCCACCGAGGGGGAAGGGAACACTGAAGCTTTCTTT. Translation gives CATEGEGNTEAFF.

The chain carries TRBV19 and TRBJ2-7; D perhaps matches TRBD1 (5 bases). CDR1 is LNHDA and CDR2 is SQIVND in the germline V gene (reference sequence). Trimming left V 1 base short and J 1 base short, with 26 bases between. The CDR3 runs 20 residues. The CDR3 region has the DNA TGTGCCAGTAGTATAGGTCGAGAGAGGTCTCGGACACTTCTTTCCTACGAGCAGTACTTC. Its protein product is CASSIGRERSRTLLSYEQYF.

This clone was detected only once. This chain uses TRBV5-4 with TRBJ1-6, with unresolved D. V was cut by 2 bases and J by 5 bases, with 17 bases left in between. This CDR3 region has 17 residues. Per the germline V gene, CDR1 is SGHNT and CDR2 is YYREEE (reference sequence). CDR3 nucleotides: TGTGCCAGCAGCTTACTTCTGGGTCCGGATAATAATTCACCCCTCCACTTT. It codes for CASSLLLGPDNNSPLHF.

The CDR3 sequence: CASRVGRKLFF. CDR3 nucleotides: TGTGCCAGCAGGGTTGGGCGAAAACTGTTTTTT. This rearrangement joins TRBV27 to TRBJ1-4, with D hard to call. The V gene lost 6 bases and the J gene lost 10 bases, with 9 bases spanning the gap. CDR3 length: 11 residues. Germline V gene data show CDR1 as MNHEY and CDR2 as SMNVEV (reference sequence).

J is TRBJ1-2 and V is TRBV20-1; no clear D. The CDR3 extends over 10 amino acids. From germline, CDR1 is DFQATT and CDR2 SNEGSKA (reference sequence). The V gene lost 5 bases and the J gene lost 8 bases, with 9 bases spanning the gap. CDR3 in amino acids: CSAGPRGYTF. The CDR3 bases are TGCAGTGCTGGTCCAAGAGGCTACACCTTC.

The chain joins TRBV5-1 to TRBJ1-5; possibly TRBD1 for D (6 bases). CDR3 length: 14 amino acids. The V end was cut by 3 bases, the J end by 4 bases, with 11 bases between. Looked up from germline, CDR1 is SGHRS and CDR2 is YFSETQ. This CDR3 is CASSSGQPNQPQHF. The CDR3 DNA reads TGCGCCAGCAGCTCAGGACAGCCAAATCAGCCCCAGCATTTT.